This T cell receptor (beta chain) comes out of a study of blood T cell repertoires in COVID-19. Study overall: COVID-19 samples from acute and convalescent phases originated in the United States, Italy and Spain. PBMCs, B-cell-depleted T cells, or T cells were the source of the cDNA or gDNA that made up the material.

Source study methods: The assay estimated nucleated cells by amplifying reference gene primers. Assay: immunoSEQ multiplex PCR; the TCRdb copy retains only in-frame clones and omits some. V and J calls and clone size are as listed in that table; D and trimming were resolved from the DNA. Seen here are about 260,000 clones, 70% to 90% observed once, and the top ten hold around 5%. Germline CDR1 reads LNHDA; CDR2 reads SQIVND (reference sequence). V was trimmed by 8 bases and J by 3 bases, leaving 14 bases between them. The CDR3 consists of 13 residues. With respect to this clone: This CDR3 is also generated by other DNA sequences in the sample.

The gene calls are TRBV19 and TRBJ2-7; the D gene is possibly TRBD1 (7 bases). This clonotype was sampled from a woman between 55 and 75 years old with COVID-19, enrolled during active disease. Sequenced input: peripheral blood. The CDR3 is CASSPQGGYEQYF. The CDR3 DNA follows: TGTGCCAGTTCCCCCCAGGGGGGCTACGAGCAGTACTTC.